This paragraph reports one T cell receptor beta chain. Its antigen is unidentified. V dropped 4 bases and J dropped 3 bases, with 12 bases sitting between them. Germline loops: CDR1 SGHRS, CDR2 YFSETQ. The CDR3 covers 14 residues. The sample is drawn from a study of CD8 T cells in Susac syndrome. The study's findings and limits: The number of individuals included in the study's TCR sequencing and HLA analysis was acknowledged as relatively small.

Blood CD8+ and CD4+ T cells underwent high-throughput TCR beta sequencing. While CD8+ and CD4+ T cells were isolated negatively, TEMRA cells were enriched by FACS. Random hexamers were used to reverse transcribe roughly 0.5 to 1 ug of RNA. TCRdb called the immunoSEQ multiplex PCR reads again in MiXCR, with one record for every CDR3 protein. Here the sample spans 100,000 or so distinct CDR3 sequences, roughly 96% being singletons. The chain combines TRBV5-1 with TRBJ2-3; D may be TRBD1 or TRBD2 (5 bases each). The receptor's source is a human donor with Susac syndrome. Sequencing input: CD8+ T cells from PBMCs. CDR3 sequence reads: CASSGGRFTDTQYF. The DNA of the CDR3 is TGCGCCAGCAGCGGGGGACGTTTTACAGATACGCAGTATTTT.